This TCR delta chain came from a study of delta chain sequences of gamma delta T cells (dated by TCRdb to about 2017). This clone is labeled medium-sized (0.01 to 0.1%). There is no known antigen for this receptor. The input lacks base qualities; no much larger clone sits a single base away. The receptor library was made with 5' RACE. This sample was sequenced with an Illumina MiSeq. For TCRdb, the public reads were processed anew by CATT, and duplicate DNA sequences were folded into one row. The sample contains around 2,400 delta-chain clones, under 30% of them found a single time. 17% of the sample goes to the ten largest clones. Including cysteine and phenylalanine, the CDR3 has 17 amino acids. This entry keeps only the CDR3 DNA: 51 bases, framed from base 1. From the germline V gene, CDR1 is GEAIGNYY and CDR2 is EKD. V is cut back by 3 bases and J by 0 bases, with 11 bases in the junction unmatched.

This TCR was sampled from a human donor in good health. The sequencing input was either unsorted cells or a sorted T cell fraction (not recorded which). The chain uses TRDV2 and TRDJ1; 8 bases in the middle match TRDD3. The CDR3 is CACDSVLGASDTDKLIF. The nucleotides read TGTGCCTGTGACTCAGTACTGGGGGCCTCCGACACCGATAAACTCATCTTT.